Listed below are T cell receptor beta chains from one sample, sequenced in a study of PD-L1 blockade in urothelial cancer. Produced via immunoSEQ multiplex PCR; TCRdb's table is partial and in-frame only. The sample records around 130,000 clones, 84% being singletons. Source: PBMCs, taken around atezolizumab (anti-PD-L1) treatment. These receptors originate from a man in his forties or fifties with urothelial cancer. The CDR3 runs from the conserved cysteine through the conserved F or W. A D gene is named only where the DNA matches it firmly. Part of the rows lack a size; the others show once, few, many or a class for expanded clones.

v_call	j_call	d_call	clone_size	cdr3_nt	cdr3_aa
TRBV5-8	TRBJ2-2	-	few	TGTGCCAGCAGCTTGCCCAGGGCCACCGGGGAGCTGTTTTTT	CASSLPRATGELFF
TRBV4-2	TRBJ1-4	-	-	TGTGCCAGCAGCCCAAAGGGGCTGTCAACTAATGAAAAACTGTTTTTT	CASSPKGLSTNEKLFF
TRBV6-5	TRBJ1-2	-	-	TGTGCCAGCAGTTACTCGAGAGGGTATGGCTACACCTTC	CASSYSRGYGYTF
TRBV2	TRBJ2-3	TRBD2	-	TGTGCCAGCAGCCTAGCGGGAGGGGGAACAGATACGCAGTATTTT	CASSLAGGGTDTQYF
TRBV5-6	TRBJ1-4	TRBD1	-	TGTGCCAGCAGCTCCGACAGGGGACCCAAACTGTTTTTT	CASSSDRGPKLFF
TRBV5-1	TRBJ2-7	-	-	TGCGCCAGCAGCCTCTCTGGGGGCGGGGGACCCTACGAGCAGTACTTC	CASSLSGGGGPYEQYF
TRBV7-2	TRBJ2-1	-	-	TGTGCCAGCAGCTTATCAGTATCTCAGCAGTTCTTC	CASSLSVSQQFF
TRBV5-1	TRBJ2-7	TRBD1	-	TGCGCCAGCAGCTTGGGACAGGGAAGCGAGCAGTACTTC	CASSLGQGSEQYF
TRBV18	TRBJ2-7	TRBD1	-	TGTGCCAGCTCACCGACGACAGGGTACCTAGGCGAGCAGTACTTC	CASSPTTGYLGEQYF
TRBV15	TRBJ2-1	TRBD2	few	TGTGCCACCAGCAGAGCGGGGGGGAATGAGCAGTTCTTC	CATSRAGGNEQFF
TRBV4-1	TRBJ2-7	-	-	TGCGCCAGCAGCCAAGGGCAGGGACTCTCTAGCTCCTACGAGCAGTACTTC	CASSQGQGLSSSYEQYF
TRBV2	TRBJ1-4	-	-	TGTGCCAGCAGAGCAGGTCTCGGGGGGCGGAATAATGAAAAACTGTTTTTT	CASRAGLGGRNNEKLFF
TRBV30	TRBJ1-3	-	-	TGTGCCTGGAGAACGACAGCCTCTGGAAACACCATATATTTT	CAWRTTASGNTIYF
TRBV6-5	TRBJ2-3	TRBD2	-	TGTGCCAGCCGGGGTGGCCTAGCGGGTACAGATACGCAGTATTTT	CASRGGLAGTDTQYF
TRBV2	TRBJ2-1	TRBD2	once	TGTGCCAGCAGTGAAACAGCGGGAGGGCCTAATGAGCAGTTCTTC	CASSETAGGPNEQFF
TRBV15	TRBJ1-1	TRBD1	-	TGTGCCACCAGCAGAGGGGGACAGGGGAGCACTGAAGCTTTCTTT	CATSRGGQGSTEAFF
TRBV9	TRBJ2-2	-	-	TGTGCCAGCAGCGTTTCCGGGAGTAACACCGGGGAGCTGTTTTTT	CASSVSGSNTGELFF
TRBV5-1	TRBJ2-3	-	-	TGCGCCAGCGGAGGAGGGAGTCAGGATACGCAGTATTTT	CASGGGSQDTQYF
TRBV2	TRBJ2-5	TRBD2	once	TGTGCCAGCAGTTTTTCCGGGACTAGCACAGAGACCCAGTACTTC	CASSFSGTSTETQYF
TRBV5-1	TRBJ2-2	TRBD1	few	TGCGCCAGCAGCTTGCAGGGGGACACCGGGGAGCTGTTTTTT	CASSLQGDTGELFF
TRBV5-3	TRBJ2-1	TRBD2	-	TGTGCCAGAATAAGGAGGGCGGGGGATGAGCAGTTCTTC	CARIRRAGDEQFF
TRBV4-1	TRBJ2-2	-	-	TGCGCCAGCAGCCAGGGGTCTGGCGGGATAAACACCGGGGAGCTGTTTTTT	CASSQGSGGINTGELFF
TRBV2	TRBJ2-7	TRBD1	-	TGTGCCAGCAGTCCCCGGACAGGGGGTTTCTACGAGCAGTACTTC	CASSPRTGGFYEQYF
TRBV27	TRBJ2-7	-	-	TGTGCCAGCAGTTTATCGCCAAGCCGGGAGCAGTACTTC	CASSLSPSREQYF
TRBV5-1	TRBJ1-2	-	-	TGCGCCAGCAGCGGATACGGGACAAACGATGGCTACACCTTC	CASSGYGTNDGYTF
TRBV7-3	TRBJ2-1	TRBD2	-	TGTGCCAGACCACCGCGGCAAGCGGGAGGGAAAAATCCAACCAATGAGCAGTTCTTC	CARPPRQAGGKNPTNEQFF
TRBV29-1	TRBJ2-4	TRBD1	-	TGCAGCGTTGAACAGGGGGATTCGGCCAAAAACATTCAGTACTTC	CSVEQGDSAKNIQYF
TRBV20-1	TRBJ1-1	-	few	TGCAGTGCTAGGGTTCAGATTGAAGCTTTCTTT	CSARVQIEAFF
TRBV28	TRBJ2-3	TRBD1	once	TGTGCCAGCAGTATCCCTGCGACAGGGGGCTATACGCAGTATTTT	CASSIPATGGYTQYF
TRBV27	TRBJ2-3	TRBD2	-	TGTGCCAGCAGTCTAAGCGGGAGCGTCACAGATACGCAGTATTTT	CASSLSGSVTDTQYF
TRBV6-5	TRBJ2-3	-	-	TGTGCCAGCCGGAGGGGCACAGATACGCAGTATTTT	CASRRGTDTQYF
TRBV28	TRBJ1-5	TRBD1	-	TGTGTCAAAAAGGGGGCGCCGGATCAGCCCCAGCATTTT	CVKKGAPDQPQHF